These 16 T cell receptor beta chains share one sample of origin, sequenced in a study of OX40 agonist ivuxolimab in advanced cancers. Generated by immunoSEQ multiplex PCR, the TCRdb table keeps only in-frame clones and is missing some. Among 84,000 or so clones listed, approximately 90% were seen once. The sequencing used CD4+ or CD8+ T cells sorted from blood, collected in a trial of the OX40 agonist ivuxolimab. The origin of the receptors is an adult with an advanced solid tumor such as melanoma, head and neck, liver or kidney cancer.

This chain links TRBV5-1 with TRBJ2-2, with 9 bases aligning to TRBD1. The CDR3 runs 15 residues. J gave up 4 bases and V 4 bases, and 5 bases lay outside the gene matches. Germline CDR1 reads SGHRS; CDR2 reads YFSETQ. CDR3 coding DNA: TGCGCCAGCAGCCCCGAGGGACAGGGCACCGGGGAGCTGTTTTTT. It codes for CASSPEGQGTGELFF.

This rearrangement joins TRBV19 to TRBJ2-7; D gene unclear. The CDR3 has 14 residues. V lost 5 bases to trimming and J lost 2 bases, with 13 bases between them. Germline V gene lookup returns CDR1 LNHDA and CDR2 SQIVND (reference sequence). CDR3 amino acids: CASSPRAGTYEQYF. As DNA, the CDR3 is TGTGCCAGTAGTCCACGGGCAGGCACCTACGAGCAGTACTTC.

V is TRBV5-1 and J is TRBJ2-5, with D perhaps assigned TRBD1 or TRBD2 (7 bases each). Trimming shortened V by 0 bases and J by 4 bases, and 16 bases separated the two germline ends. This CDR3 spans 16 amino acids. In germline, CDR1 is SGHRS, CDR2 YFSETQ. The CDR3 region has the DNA TGCGCCAGCAGCTTGGGACAGGGAGGGAGGGGAGAGACCCAGTACTTC. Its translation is CASSLGQGGRGETQYF.

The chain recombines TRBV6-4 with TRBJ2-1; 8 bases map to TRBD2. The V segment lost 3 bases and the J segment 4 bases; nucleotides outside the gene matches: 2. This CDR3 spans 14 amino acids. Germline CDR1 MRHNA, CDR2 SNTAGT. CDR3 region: CASSDRGGYNEQFF. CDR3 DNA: TGTGCCAGCAGTGATCGGGGGGGGTACAATGAGCAGTTCTTC.

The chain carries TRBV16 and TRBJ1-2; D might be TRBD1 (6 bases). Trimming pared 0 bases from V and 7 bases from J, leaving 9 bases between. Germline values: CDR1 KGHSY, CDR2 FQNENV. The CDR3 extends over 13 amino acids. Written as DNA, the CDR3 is TGTGCCAGCAGCCAATCAGCGGACAGTGGCTACACCTTC. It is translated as CASSQSADSGYTF.

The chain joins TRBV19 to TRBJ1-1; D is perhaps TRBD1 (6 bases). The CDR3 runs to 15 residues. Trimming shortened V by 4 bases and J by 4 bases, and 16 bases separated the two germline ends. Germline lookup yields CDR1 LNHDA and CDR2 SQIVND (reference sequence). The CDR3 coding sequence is TGTGCCAGTAGTAAGGGATGGGGGGCGGTCACTGAAGCTTTCTTT. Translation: CASSKGWGAVTEAFF.

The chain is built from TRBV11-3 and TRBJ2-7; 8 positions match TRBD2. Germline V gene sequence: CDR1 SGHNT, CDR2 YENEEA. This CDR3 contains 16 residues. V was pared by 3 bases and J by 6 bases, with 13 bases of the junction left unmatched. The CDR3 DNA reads TGTGCCAGCAGCTTCGACCGCGGGGGGACCACCCGCGAGCAGTACTTC. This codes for CASSFDRGGTTREQYF.

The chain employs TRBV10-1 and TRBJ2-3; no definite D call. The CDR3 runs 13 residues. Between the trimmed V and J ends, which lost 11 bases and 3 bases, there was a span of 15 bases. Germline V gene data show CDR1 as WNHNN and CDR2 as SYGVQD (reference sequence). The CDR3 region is CAPVRPRTDTQYF. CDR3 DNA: TGCGCCCCGGTGAGGCCGAGAACAGATACGCAGTATTTT.

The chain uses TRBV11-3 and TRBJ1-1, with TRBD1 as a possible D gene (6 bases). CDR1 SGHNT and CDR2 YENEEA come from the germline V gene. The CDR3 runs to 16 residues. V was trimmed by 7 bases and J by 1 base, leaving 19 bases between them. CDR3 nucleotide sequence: TGTGCCAGCACGAAATTAACAGGGACTGGGAACACTGAAGCTTTCTTT. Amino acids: CASTKLTGTGNTEAFF.

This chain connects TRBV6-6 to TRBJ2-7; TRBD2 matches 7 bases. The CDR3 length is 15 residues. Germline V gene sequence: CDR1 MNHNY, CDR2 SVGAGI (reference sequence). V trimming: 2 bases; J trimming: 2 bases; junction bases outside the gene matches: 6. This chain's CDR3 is CASSYDSSGAYEQYF. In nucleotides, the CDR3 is TGTGCCAGCAGTTACGATTCTAGCGGAGCCTACGAGCAGTACTTC.

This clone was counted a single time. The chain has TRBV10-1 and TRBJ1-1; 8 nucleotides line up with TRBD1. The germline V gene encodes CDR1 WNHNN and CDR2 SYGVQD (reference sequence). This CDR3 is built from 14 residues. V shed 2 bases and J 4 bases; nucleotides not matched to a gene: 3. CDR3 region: CASSEGDRITEAFF. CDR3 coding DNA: TGCGCCAGCAGTGAGGGGGACAGGATCACTGAAGCTTTCTTT.

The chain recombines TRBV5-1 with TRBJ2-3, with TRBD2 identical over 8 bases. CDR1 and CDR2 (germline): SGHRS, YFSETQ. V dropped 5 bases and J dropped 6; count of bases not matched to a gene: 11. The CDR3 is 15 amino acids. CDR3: CASRTDRGGLDTQYF. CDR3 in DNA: TGCGCCAGCAGAACAGACCGGGGGGGCCTGGATACGCAGTATTTT. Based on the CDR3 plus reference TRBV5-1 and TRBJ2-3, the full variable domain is KAGVTQTPRYLIKTRGQQVTLSCSPISGHRSVSWYQQTPGQGLQFLFEYFSETQRNKGNFPGRFSGRQFSNSRSEMNVSTLELGDSALYLCASRTDRGGLDTQYFGPGTRLTVL.

CDR3 coding DNA: TGTGCCAGCAGCGCCCGAGGGGGGAGCTCCTACAATGAGCAGTTCTTC. This gives the protein CASSARGGSSYNEQFF. This chain uses TRBV5-4 with TRBJ2-1; the D call may be TRBD1 or TRBD2 (6 bases each). CDR3 size: 16 residues. Between the trimmed V and J ends, which lost 4 bases and 0 bases, there was a span of 14 bases. Germline V gene sequence: CDR1 SGHNT, CDR2 YYREEE (reference sequence).

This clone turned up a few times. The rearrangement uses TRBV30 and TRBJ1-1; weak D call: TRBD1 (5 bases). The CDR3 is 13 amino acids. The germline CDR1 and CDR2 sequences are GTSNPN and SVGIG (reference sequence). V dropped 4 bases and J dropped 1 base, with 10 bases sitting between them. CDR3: CAWNPGQNTEAFF. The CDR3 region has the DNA TGTGCCTGGAATCCAGGGCAGAACACTGAAGCTTTCTTT. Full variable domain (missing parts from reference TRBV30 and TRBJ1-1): SQTIHQWPATLVQPVGSPLSLECTVEGTSNPNLYWYRQAAGRGLQLLFYSVGIGQISSEVPQNLSASRPQDRQFILSSKKLLLSDSGFYLCAWNPGQNTEAFFGQGTRLTVV.

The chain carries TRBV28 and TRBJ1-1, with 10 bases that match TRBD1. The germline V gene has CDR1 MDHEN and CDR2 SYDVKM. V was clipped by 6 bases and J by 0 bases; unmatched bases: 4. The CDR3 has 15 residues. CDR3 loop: CASRDRGIMNTEAFF. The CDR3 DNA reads TGTGCCAGCAGGGACAGGGGGATCATGAACACTGAAGCTTTCTTT. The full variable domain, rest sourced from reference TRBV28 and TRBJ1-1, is DVKVTQSSRYLVKRTGEKVFLECVQDMDHENMFWYRQDPGLGLRLIYFSYDVKMKEKGDIPEGYSVSREKKERFSLILESASTNQTSMYLCASRDRGIMNTEAFFGQGTRLTVV.

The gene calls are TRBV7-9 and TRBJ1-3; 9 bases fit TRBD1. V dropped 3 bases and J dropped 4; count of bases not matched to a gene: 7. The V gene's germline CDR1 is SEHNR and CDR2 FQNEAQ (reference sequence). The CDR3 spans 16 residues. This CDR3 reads CASSFLQGAGGNTIYF. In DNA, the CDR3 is TGTGCCAGCAGCTTCCTACAGGGGGCGGGCGGAAACACCATATATTTT. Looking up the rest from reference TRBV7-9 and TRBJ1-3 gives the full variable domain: DTGVSQNPRHKITKRGQNVTFRCDPISEHNRLYWYRQTLGQGPEFLTYFQNEAQLEKSRLLSDRFSAERPKGSFSTLEIQRTEQGDSAMYLCASSFLQGAGGNTIYFGEGSWLTVV.